This T cell receptor (beta chain) came from a study of CD8 T cell repertoires and HIV-1 epitope variants. As for the study in general: Each of Twenty-five Gag and Nef epitope peptides stimulated a separate culture. Controls were a CMV, EBV and flu peptide pool, Ebola AY9 negative control, and no-peptide well.

Germline CDR1 is MNHEY and CDR2 is SMNVEV (reference sequence). The CDR3 sequence is 13 residues long. Deletions cut 6 bases from V and 1 base from J, with 8 bases between. Findings and caveats of the study: Of eight or nine antigen-specific beta clonotypes, over five appeared to cross-react with escape variants.

Profiled with immunoSEQ multiplex PCR; TCRdb holds only in-frame clones, not every one. The data hold about 5,400 clones, with approximately 65% observed a single time. This clone was observed a single time. Its antigen is undetermined. The sample consisted of cultured CD8+ T cells derived from PBMCs. The chain links TRBV27 to TRBJ2-3, with D possibly TRBD2 on 6 matching bases. The receptor comes from a male donor with HIV. The CDR3 nucleotides read TGTGCCAGCAGGCCTAGCGGCACAGATACGCAGTATTTT. Amino acid sequence: CASRPSGTDTQYF.